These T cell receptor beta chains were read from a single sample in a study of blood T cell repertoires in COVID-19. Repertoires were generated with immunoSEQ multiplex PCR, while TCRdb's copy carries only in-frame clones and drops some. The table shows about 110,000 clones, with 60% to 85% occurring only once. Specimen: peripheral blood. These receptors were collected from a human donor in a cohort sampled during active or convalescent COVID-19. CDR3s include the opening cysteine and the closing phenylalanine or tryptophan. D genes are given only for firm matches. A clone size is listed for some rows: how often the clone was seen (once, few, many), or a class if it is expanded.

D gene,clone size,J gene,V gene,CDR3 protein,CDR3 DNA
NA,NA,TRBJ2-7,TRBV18,CASSPGLNYEQYF,TGTGCCAGCTCACCGGGACTGAATTACGAGCAGTACTTC
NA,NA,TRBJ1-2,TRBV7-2,CASSQSTGSFYGYTF,TGTGCCAGCAGCCAAAGTACCGGGAGCTTCTATGGCTACACCTTC
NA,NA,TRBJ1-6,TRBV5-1,CASSLEAPGPLHF,TGCGCCAGCAGCTTGGAGGCCCCGGGACCCCTCCACTTT
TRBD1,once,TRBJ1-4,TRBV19,CASSPGTGRYVVANEKLFF,TGTGCCAGTAGTCCCGGGACAGGGAGATATGTTGTAGCTAATGAAAAACTGTTTTTT
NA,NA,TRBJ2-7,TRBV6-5,CASSPGVPEQYF,TGTGCCAGCAGCCCAGGGGTTCCCGAGCAGTACTTC
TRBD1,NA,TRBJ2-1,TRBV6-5,CASSYGGTGPYNEQFF,TGTGCCAGCAGTTACGGAGGGACAGGGCCATACAATGAGCAGTTCTTC
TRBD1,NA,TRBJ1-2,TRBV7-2,CASSGAGGNYGYTF,TGTGCCAGCAGCGGCGCAGGGGGGAACTATGGCTACACCTTC
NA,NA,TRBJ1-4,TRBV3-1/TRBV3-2,CASSQGGLATNEKLFF,TGTGCCAGCAGCCAAGGAGGTCTAGCAACTAATGAAAAACTGTTTTTT
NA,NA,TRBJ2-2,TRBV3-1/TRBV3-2,CASSPWALRGELFF,TGTGCCAGCAGCCCGTGGGCCCTTAGGGGGGAGCTGTTTTTT
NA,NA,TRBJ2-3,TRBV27,CASSLSMGRLTDTQYF,TGTGCCAGCAGTTTATCGATGGGCCGTCTCACAGATACGCAGTATTTT
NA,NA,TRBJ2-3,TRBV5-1,CASTKGGRSDTQYF,TGCGCCAGCACAAAGGGGGGGCGATCAGATACGCAGTATTTT
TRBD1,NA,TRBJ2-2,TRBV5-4,CASSLGDRAPGELFF,TGTGCCAGCAGCTTGGGGGACAGGGCCCCCGGGGAGCTGTTTTTT
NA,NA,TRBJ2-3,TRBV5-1,CASRLGRQRSTDTQYF,TGCGCCAGCAGGTTGGGAAGACAGAGAAGTACAGATACGCAGTATTTT
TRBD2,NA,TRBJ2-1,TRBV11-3,CASSLGSFRGGLGDEQFF,TGTGCCAGCAGCTTAGGATCCTTTCGGGGGGGGCTGGGTGATGAGCAGTTCTTC
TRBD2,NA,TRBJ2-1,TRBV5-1,CASRTYSGSSYNEQFF,TGCGCCAGCAGAACATATAGCGGGAGCTCCTACAATGAGCAGTTCTTC
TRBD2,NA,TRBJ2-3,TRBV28,CASSIRLAGGPDTQYF,TGTGCCAGCAGTATCCGACTAGCGGGGGGGCCAGATACGCAGTATTTT
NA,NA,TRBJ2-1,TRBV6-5,CASSLEPGGSGDEQFF,TGTGCCAGCAGTTTGGAGCCTGGGGGGAGTGGGGATGAGCAGTTCTTC
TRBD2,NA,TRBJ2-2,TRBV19,CASSIVGGGDTGELFF,TGTGCCAGTAGTATAGTTGGCGGGGGGGACACCGGGGAGCTGTTTTTT
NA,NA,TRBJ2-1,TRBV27,CASSFSQYNEQFF,TGTGCCAGCAGTTTCTCCCAGTACAATGAGCAGTTCTTC
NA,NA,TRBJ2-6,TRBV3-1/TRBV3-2,CASSQLIFGAGANVLTF,TGTGCCAGCAGCCAACTTATCTTTGGGGCCGGGGCCAACGTCCTGACTTTC
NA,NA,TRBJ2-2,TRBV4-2,CASSQDPNTGELFF,TGTGCCAGCAGCCAAGATCCTAACACCGGGGAGCTGTTTTTT
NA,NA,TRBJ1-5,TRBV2,CASSGWTGQYSNQPQHF,TGTGCCAGCAGCGGTTGGACCGGACAGTATAGCAATCAGCCCCAGCATTTT
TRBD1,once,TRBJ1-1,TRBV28,CASSTPRRGSANTEAFF,TGTGCCAGCAGTACTCCCCGCAGGGGGAGCGCTAACACTGAAGCTTTCTTT
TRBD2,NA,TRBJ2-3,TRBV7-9,CASSLKPGLAGTDTQYF,TGTGCCAGCAGCCTCAAGCCGGGACTAGCGGGCACAGATACGCAGTATTTT
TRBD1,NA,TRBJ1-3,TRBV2,CASSVLRQGSGNTIYF,TGTGCCAGCAGCGTTCTTCGACAGGGCTCTGGAAACACCATATATTTT
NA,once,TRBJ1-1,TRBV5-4,CASSPKGRGAGLNTEAFF,TGTGCCAGCAGCCCTAAGGGGCGAGGTGCAGGGTTGAACACTGAAGCTTTCTTT
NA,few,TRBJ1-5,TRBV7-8,CASSLGRQSNQPQHF,TGTGCCAGCAGCTTAGGACGACAAAGCAATCAGCCCCAGCATTTT
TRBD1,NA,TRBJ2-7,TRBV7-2,CASSLPLLRDRVYEQYF,TGTGCCAGCAGCTTACCATTACTCCGGGACAGGGTCTACGAGCAGTACTTC
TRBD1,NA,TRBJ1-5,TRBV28,CASSLTGATQPQHF,TGTGCCAGCAGTTTAACAGGGGCCACTCAGCCCCAGCATTTT
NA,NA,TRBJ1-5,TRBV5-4,CASSLDRSKQHF,TGTGCCAGCAGCTTGGACAGGTCCAAACAGCATTTT
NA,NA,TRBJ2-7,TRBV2,CASSELSYEQYF,TGTGCCAGCAGTGAACTAAGCTACGAGCAGTACTTC
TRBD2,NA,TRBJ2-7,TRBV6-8,CASSQPPRLAGNYEQYF,TGTGCCAGCAGTCAACCCCCGCGACTAGCGGGGAACTACGAGCAGTACTTC
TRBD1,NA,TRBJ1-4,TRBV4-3,CASSQGDRATNEKLFF,TGCGCCAGCAGCCAGGGGGACAGGGCGACTAATGAAAAACTGTTTTTT
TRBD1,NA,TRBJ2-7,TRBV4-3,CASSRLTGDEQYF,TGCGCCAGCAGCCGACTGACAGGGGACGAGCAGTACTTC
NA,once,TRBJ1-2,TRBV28,CASSLFRAANYGYTF,TGTGCCAGCAGTTTATTCAGGGCAGCTAACTATGGCTACACCTTC
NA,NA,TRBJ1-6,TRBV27,CASSFGRAVSPLHF,TGTGCCAGCAGTTTCGGCAGGGCCGTTTCACCCCTCCACTTT
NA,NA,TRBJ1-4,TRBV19,CASSTLTVYEKLFF,TGTGCCAGTAGTACCCTTACAGTGTATGAAAAACTGTTTTTT
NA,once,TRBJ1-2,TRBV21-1,CASSNDREYGYTF,TGTGCCAGCAGCAACGACAGGGAGTATGGCTACACCTTC
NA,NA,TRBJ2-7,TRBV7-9,CASSPWVGEQYF,TGTGCCAGCAGCCCCTGGGTCGGGGAGCAGTACTTC
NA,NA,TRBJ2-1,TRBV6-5,CASSRLAPNEQFF,TGTGCCAGCAGTAGGCTAGCGCCCAATGAGCAGTTCTTC
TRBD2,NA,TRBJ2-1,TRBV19,CASSPLTSGSRHEQFF,TGTGCCAGTAGTCCCTTGACTAGCGGGAGTAGGCATGAGCAGTTCTTC
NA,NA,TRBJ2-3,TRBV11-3,CASSLATDTQYF,TGTGCCAGCAGCTTGGCCACAGATACGCAGTATTTT
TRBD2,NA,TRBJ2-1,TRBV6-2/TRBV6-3,CASSLSGGAYNEQFF,TGTGCCAGCAGTCTCAGCGGGGGGGCCTACAATGAGCAGTTCTTC
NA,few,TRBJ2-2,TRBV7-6,CASSPRGHANTGELFF,TGTGCCAGCAGCCCAAGGGGCCACGCGAACACCGGGGAGCTGTTTTTT
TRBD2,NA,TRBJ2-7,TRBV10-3,CAISKGLAGDPYEQYF,TGTGCCATCAGTAAGGGACTAGCGGGAGATCCCTACGAGCAGTACTTC
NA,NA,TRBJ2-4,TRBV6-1,CASSEYTLAKNIQYF,TGTGCCAGCAGTGAATACACATTAGCCAAAAACATTCAGTACTTC
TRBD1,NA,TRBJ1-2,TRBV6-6,CASSNTGQGHGYTF,TGTGCCAGCAGTAATACGGGACAGGGACATGGCTACACCTTC
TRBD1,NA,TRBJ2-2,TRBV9,CASSGQMGQGVSNTGELFF,TGTGCCAGCAGCGGGCAAATGGGACAGGGGGTTTCGAACACCGGGGAGCTGTTTTTT
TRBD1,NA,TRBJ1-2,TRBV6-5,CASSRTGGGYGYTF,TGTGCCAGCAGTAGGACAGGGGGCGGCTATGGCTACACCTTC
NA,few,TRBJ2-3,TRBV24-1,CATSRDSTDTQYF,TGTGCCACCTCCAGGGATAGCACAGATACGCAGTATTTT
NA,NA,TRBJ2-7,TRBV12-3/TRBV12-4,CASSGDWPYEQYF,TGTGCCAGCAGTGGGGACTGGCCCTACGAGCAGTACTTC
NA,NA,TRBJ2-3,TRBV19,CASSIWISGDTQYF,TGTGCCAGTAGTATTTGGATAAGCGGGGATACGCAGTATTTT
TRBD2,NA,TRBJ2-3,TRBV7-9,CASSLGLAGVSDTQYF,TGTGCCAGCAGCTTAGGACTAGCGGGAGTATCAGATACGCAGTATTTT
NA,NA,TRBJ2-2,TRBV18,CASSPSANTGELFF,TGTGCCAGCTCACCGTCTGCGAACACCGGGGAGCTGTTTTTT
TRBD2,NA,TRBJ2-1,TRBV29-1,CSVEDQGGSSYNEQFF,TGCAGCGTTGAAGATCAGGGCGGGAGCTCCTACAATGAGCAGTTCTTC
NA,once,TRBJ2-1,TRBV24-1,CATSDIQGLGEQFF,TGTGCCACCAGTGATATACAGGGATTGGGTGAGCAGTTCTTC
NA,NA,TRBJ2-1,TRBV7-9,CASSLWIRGRGDEQFF,TGTGCCAGCAGCTTATGGATTAGGGGGAGAGGCGATGAGCAGTTCTTC
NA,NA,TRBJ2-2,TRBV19,CASNSGRHQGYTGELFF,TGTGCCAGTAATTCGGGCCGCCACCAGGGGTACACCGGGGAGCTGTTTTTT
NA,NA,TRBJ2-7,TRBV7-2,CASSTRRTGIDEQYF,TGTGCCAGCAGCACGCGCCGAACAGGGATCGACGAGCAGTACTTC
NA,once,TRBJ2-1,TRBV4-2,CASSQGGNARGNEQFF,TGTGCCAGCAGCCAAGGGGGAAACGCAAGGGGCAATGAGCAGTTCTTC